Each of the 3 T cell receptor beta chains below was sequenced from the same sample in a study of shared clonotypes between healthy human individuals. Terminally differentiated effector memory CD45RA+ cells were excluded from the naive CD8 cells, which were CD45RO-negative and positively selected for CCR7. Method: immunoSEQ multiplex PCR; TCRdb's copy keeps in-frame clones and lacks some. The table has just over 2,000,000 clones, approximately 95% seen once; the top ten hold roughly 1.1%. Sequenced material: naive CD8+ T cells sorted from blood. Every receptor here comes from a man aged 18 to 30 in good health.

This clone was observed once. The chain recombines TRBV5-1 with TRBJ2-5, with D possibly called TRBD1 or TRBD2 (5 bases each). CDR1 and CDR2 (germline): SGHRS, YFSETQ. The length of the CDR3 is 19 residues. With 2 bases removed from V and 0 bases from J, the gap between germline ends came to 23 bases. This chain's CDR3 is CASSFWGPLVEGNQETQYF. CDR3 nucleotide sequence: TGCGCCAGCAGCTTCTGGGGCCCTCTCGTCGAGGGCAACCAAGAGACCCAGTACTTC.

J is TRBJ2-3 and V is TRBV13; TRBD2 is a possible D gene (6 bases). CDR3 length: 14 amino acids. Germline values: CDR1 PRHDT, CDR2 FYEKMQ (reference sequence). Trimming cost V 5 bases and J 4 bases, with 13 bases left between them. CDR3 nucleotides: TGTGCCAGCAGCCCGCCCGGGAGTGCAGATACGCAGTATTTT. Encoded protein: CASSPPGSADTQYF.

J is TRBJ1-4 and V is TRBV4-2; D unresolved. Trimming shortened V by 0 bases and J by 0 bases, and 5 bases separated the two germline ends. This CDR3 has 15 amino acids. Germline V CDR1 and CDR2: LGHNA, YNFKEQ. Here the CDR3 DNA reads TGTGCCAGCAGCCAAGACGGTGCAACTAATGAAAAACTGTTTTTT. Protein sequence: CASSQDGATNEKLFF.